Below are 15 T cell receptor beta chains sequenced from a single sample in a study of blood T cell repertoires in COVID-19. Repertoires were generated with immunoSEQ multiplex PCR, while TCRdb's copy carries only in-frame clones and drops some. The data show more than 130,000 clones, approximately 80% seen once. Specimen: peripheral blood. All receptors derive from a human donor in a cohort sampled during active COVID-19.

The chain's CDR3 is CASSQGLAGVFEQFF. CDR3 nucleotide sequence: TGCGCCAGCAGCCAAGGGCTAGCGGGGGTTTTTGAGCAGTTCTTC. The chain uses TRBV4-3 and TRBJ2-1, with 10 bases matching TRBD2. There are 15 residues in the CDR3. V dropped 1 base and J dropped 9; count of bases not matched to a gene: 6. In germline, CDR1 is LGHNA, CDR2 YSLEER.

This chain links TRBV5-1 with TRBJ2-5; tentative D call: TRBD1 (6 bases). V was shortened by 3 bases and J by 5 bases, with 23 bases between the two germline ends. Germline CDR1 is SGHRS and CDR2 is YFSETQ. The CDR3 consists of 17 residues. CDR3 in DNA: TGCGCCAGCAGCTCGAACCCTGGAACAGGGATAGGGGAGACCCAGTACTTC. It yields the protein CASSSNPGTGIGETQYF.

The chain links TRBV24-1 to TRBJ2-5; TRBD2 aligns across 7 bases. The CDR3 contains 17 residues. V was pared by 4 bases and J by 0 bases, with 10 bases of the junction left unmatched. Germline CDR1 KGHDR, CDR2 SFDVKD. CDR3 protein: CATSDTQISGYQETQYF. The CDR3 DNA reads TGTGCCACCAGTGACACCCAGATTAGCGGGTACCAAGAGACCCAGTACTTC.

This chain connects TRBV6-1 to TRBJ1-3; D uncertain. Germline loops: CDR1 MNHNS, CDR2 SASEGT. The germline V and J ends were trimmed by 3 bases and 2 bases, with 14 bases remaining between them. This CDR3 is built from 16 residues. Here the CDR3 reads CASSESGGRTGNTIYF. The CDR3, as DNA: TGTGCCAGCAGTGAGTCAGGAGGTCGTACTGGAAACACCATATATTTT.

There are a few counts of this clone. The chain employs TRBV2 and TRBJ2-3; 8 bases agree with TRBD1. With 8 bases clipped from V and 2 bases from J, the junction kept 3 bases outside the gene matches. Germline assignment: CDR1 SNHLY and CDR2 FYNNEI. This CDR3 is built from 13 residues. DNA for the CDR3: TGTGCCAGCTACAGGGGGAACACAGATACGCAGTATTTT. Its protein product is CASYRGNTDTQYF.

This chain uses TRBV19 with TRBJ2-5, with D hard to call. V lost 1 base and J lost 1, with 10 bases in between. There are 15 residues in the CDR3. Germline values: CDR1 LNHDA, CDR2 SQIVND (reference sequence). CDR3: CASSIVAAVQETQYF. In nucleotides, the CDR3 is TGTGCCAGTAGTATAGTGGCGGCAGTCCAAGAGACCCAGTACTTC.

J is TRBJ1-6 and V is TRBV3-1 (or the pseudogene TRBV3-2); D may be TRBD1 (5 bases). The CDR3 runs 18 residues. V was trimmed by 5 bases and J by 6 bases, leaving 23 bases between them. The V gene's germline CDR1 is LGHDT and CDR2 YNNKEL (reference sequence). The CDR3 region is CASSSLRGCPGSNSPLHF. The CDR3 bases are TGTGCCAGCAGCTCCCTCCGGGGGTGCCCGGGCTCTAATTCACCCCTCCACTTT.

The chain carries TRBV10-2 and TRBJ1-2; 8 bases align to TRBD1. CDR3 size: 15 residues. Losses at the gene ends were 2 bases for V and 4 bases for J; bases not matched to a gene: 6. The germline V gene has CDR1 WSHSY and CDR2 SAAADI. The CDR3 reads CASSERQGAPYGYTF. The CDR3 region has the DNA TGCGCCAGCAGTGAGAGGCAGGGGGCACCCTATGGCTACACCTTC.

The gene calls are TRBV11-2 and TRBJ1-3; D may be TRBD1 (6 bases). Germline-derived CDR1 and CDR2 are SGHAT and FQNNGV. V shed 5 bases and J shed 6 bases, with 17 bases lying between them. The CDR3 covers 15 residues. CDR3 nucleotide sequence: TGTGCCAGCAGCCCCATAGGACAGCTAACAAACACCATATATTTT. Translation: CASSPIGQLTNTIYF.

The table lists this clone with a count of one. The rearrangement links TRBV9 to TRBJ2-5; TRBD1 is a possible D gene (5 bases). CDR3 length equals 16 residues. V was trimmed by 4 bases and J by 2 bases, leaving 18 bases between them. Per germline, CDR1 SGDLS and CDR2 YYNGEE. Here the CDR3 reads CASSPRSRAGQETQYF. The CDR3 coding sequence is TGTGCCAGCAGCCCCAGGAGTAGGGCAGGGCAAGAGACCCAGTACTTC. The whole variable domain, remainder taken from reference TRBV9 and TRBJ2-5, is DSGVTQTPKHLITATGQRVTLRCSPRSGDLSVYWYQQSLDQGLQFLIQYYNGEERAKGNILERFSAQQFPDLHSELNLSSLELGDSALYFCASSPRSRAGQETQYFGPGTRLLVL.

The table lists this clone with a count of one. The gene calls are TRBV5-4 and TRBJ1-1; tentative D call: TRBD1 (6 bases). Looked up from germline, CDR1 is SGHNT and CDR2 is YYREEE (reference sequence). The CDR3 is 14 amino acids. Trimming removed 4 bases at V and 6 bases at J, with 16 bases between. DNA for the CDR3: TGTGCCAGCAGCCTCAGGGGTTCGGTGCCTGAAGCTTTCTTT. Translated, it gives CASSLRGSVPEAFF.

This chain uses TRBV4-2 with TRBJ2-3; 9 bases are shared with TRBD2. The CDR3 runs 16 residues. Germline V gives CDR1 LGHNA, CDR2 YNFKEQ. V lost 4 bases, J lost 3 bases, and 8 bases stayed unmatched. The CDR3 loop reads CASSPGGGDVTDTQYF. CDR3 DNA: TGTGCCAGCAGCCCGGGCGGGGGGGACGTAACAGATACGCAGTATTTT.

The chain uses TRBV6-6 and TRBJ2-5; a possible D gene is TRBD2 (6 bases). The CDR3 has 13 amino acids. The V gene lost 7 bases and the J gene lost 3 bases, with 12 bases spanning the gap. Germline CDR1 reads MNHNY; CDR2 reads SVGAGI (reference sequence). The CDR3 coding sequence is TGTGCCAGCACCCCTTCGGGGGAAGAGACCCAGTACTTC. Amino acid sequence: CASTPSGEETQYF.

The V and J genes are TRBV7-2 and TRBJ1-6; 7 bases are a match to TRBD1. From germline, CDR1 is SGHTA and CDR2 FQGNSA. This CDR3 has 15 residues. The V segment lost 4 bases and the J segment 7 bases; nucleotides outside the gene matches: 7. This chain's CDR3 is CASSSSTGSNSPLHF. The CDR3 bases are TGTGCCAGCAGCTCTTCGACAGGGTCAAATTCACCCCTCCACTTT.

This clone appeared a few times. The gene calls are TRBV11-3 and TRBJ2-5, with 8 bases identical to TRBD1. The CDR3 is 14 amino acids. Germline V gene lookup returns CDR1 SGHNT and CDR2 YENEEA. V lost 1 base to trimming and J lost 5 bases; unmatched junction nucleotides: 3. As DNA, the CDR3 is TGTGCCAGCAGCTTAGCAGGGGGCGGGGAGACCCAGTACTTC. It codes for CASSLAGGGETQYF.